The 15 T cell receptor beta chains given below trace back to one sample, sequenced in a study of CD8 T cells in Susac syndrome (dated by TCRdb to about 2019). The method was the immunoSEQ multiplex PCR assay. RNA was extracted with the RNeasy kit and 0.5 to 1 ug was reverse transcribed using random hexamers. TCRdb reworked the public reads: Q25 trimming with fastp, MiXCR clone assembly, productive beta chains retained. Each CDR3 protein gets just one entry, which takes the most common genes and DNA from the rows behind it. The sample includes 120,000 or so distinct CDR3 sequences, with 96% observed a single time. 0.11% to 0.15% of the sample lies in the top ten. Material for sequencing was CD4+ T cells from PBMCs. These receptors were taken from a human donor with Susac syndrome.

This sequence joins TRBV5-4 and TRBJ2-7; D uncertain. This CDR3 region has 14 residues. CDR1 is SGHNT, CDR2 YYREEE, per germline (reference sequence). Trimming left V 2 bases short and J 3 bases short, with 12 bases between. Here the CDR3 DNA reads TGTGCCAGCAGCTTAACTGGACCGGGCTACGAGCAGTACTTC. Translation: CASSLTGPGYEQYF.

J is TRBJ2-3 and V is TRBV9, with 9 bases matching TRBD2. The trim removed 1 base at V and 3 bases at J, leaving 3 bases unmatched. This CDR3 spans 15 amino acids. Germline V gives CDR1 SGDLS, CDR2 YYNGEE. CDR3 sequence reads: CASSVSSGSTDTQYF. DNA of the CDR3: TGTGCCAGCAGCGTAAGTAGCGGGAGTACAGATACGCAGTATTTT. Based on the CDR3 plus reference TRBV9 and TRBJ2-3, the full variable domain is DSGVTQTPKHLITATGQRVTLRCSPRSGDLSVYWYQQSLDQGLQFLIQYYNGEERAKGNILERFSAQQFPDLHSELNLSSLELGDSALYFCASSVSSGSTDTQYFGPGTRLTVL.

The CDR3 sequence is CASSPRGGVNIQYF. DNA of the CDR3: TGTGCCAGCAGTCCTCGGGGGGGAGTGAACATTCAGTACTTC. The genes are TRBV27 and TRBJ2-4, with 8 positions matching TRBD2. The germline gives CDR1 MNHEY, CDR2 SMNVEV (reference sequence). The CDR3 is 14 residues long. V lost 5 bases to trimming and J lost 7 bases; unmatched junction nucleotides: 7.

V and J are TRBV10-3 and TRBJ2-5, with D perhaps TRBD2 (5 bases). V shed 2 bases and J shed 5 bases, with 15 bases lying between them. The CDR3 contains 15 residues. Germline CDR1 ENHRY, CDR2 SYGVKD. CDR3 nucleotides: TGTGCCATCAGTGAGCCACTAGGGCAAGGGGAGACCCAGTACTTC. It encodes CAISEPLGQGETQYF.

The chain combines TRBV10-3 with TRBJ2-7, with D tentatively TRBD2 (6 bases). From germline, CDR1 is ENHRY and CDR2 SYGVKD. V was shortened by 3 bases and J by 6 bases, with 18 bases between the two germline ends. The CDR3 loop spans 15 amino acids. This CDR3 is CAISDPGRQGGEQYF. The CDR3 nucleotides are TGTGCCATCAGTGACCCGGGACGGCAGGGAGGCGAGCAGTACTTC.

This chain links TRBV29-1 with TRBJ2-3, with D possibly being TRBD1 (6 bases). The germline V and J ends were trimmed by 4 bases and 4 bases, with 9 bases remaining between them. The CDR3 sequence is 12 residues long. The germline gives CDR1 SQVTM, CDR2 ANQGSEA. The CDR3 DNA reads TGCAGCGTTGCCAGGGGCGCAGATACGCAGTATTTT. This sequence encodes CSVARGADTQYF.

This clonotype has more than one count but fewer than ten. J is TRBJ2-1 and V is TRBV7-9; D remains ambiguous. The germline V gene encodes CDR1 SEHNR and CDR2 FQNEAQ (reference sequence). V was clipped by 1 base and J by 10 bases, with 5 bases between them. The CDR3 consists of 11 residues. The CDR3 DNA is TGTGCCAGCAGCTTAGGGCGGGAGCAGTTCTTC. This gives the protein CASSLGREQFF. Looking up the rest from reference TRBV7-9 and TRBJ2-1 gives the full variable domain: DTGVSQNPRHKITKRGQNVTFRCDPISEHNRLYWYRQTLGQGPEFLTYFQNEAQLEKSRLLSDRFSAERPKGSFSTLEIQRTEQGDSAMYLCASSLGREQFFGPGTRLTVL.

This chain connects TRBV29-1 to TRBJ2-1; 11 bases fit TRBD2. CDR1 and CDR2 (germline): SQVTM, ANQGSEA. The CDR3 sequence is 13 residues long. V shed 4 bases, J shed 7 bases, and the junction held 3 bases outside the gene matches. The CDR3 sequence is CSVGGLAANEQFF. As DNA, the CDR3 is TGCAGCGTTGGGGGACTAGCGGCTAATGAGCAGTTCTTC.

The chain recombines TRBV10-3 with TRBJ2-1, with 8 bases identical to TRBD2. After removal of 5 bases from V and 6 bases from J, the junction contained 9 bases not matched to a gene. This CDR3 contains 15 residues. In germline, CDR1 is ENHRY, CDR2 SYGVKD. The CDR3, as DNA: TGTGCCATCAGTCTCGGCCTAGCGGGTATCAATGAGCAGTTCTTC. Encoded protein: CAISLGLAGINEQFF.

This rearrangement joins TRBV3-1 to TRBJ2-1, with D possibly TRBD2 on 6 matching bases. The germline CDR1 and CDR2 sequences are LGHDT and YNNKEL (reference sequence). The V end was cut by 3 bases, the J end by 7 bases, with 10 bases between. This CDR3 is 13 amino acids long. The CDR3 DNA reads TGTGCCAGCAGCCAGGGGGGACGTAATGAGCAGTTCTTC. Translation gives CASSQGGRNEQFF.

This clonotype showed up just once. The gene calls are TRBV4-3 and TRBJ2-7; no reliable D call. The CDR3 spans 14 residues. Germline loops: CDR1 LGHNA, CDR2 YSLEER. V dropped 0 bases and J dropped 3 bases, with 9 bases sitting between them. CDR3 loop: CASSQEGGFYEQYF. The DNA of the CDR3 is TGCGCCAGCAGCCAAGAAGGCGGATTCTACGAGCAGTACTTC.

This chain connects TRBV12-5 to TRBJ2-7; D possibly uses TRBD1 or TRBD2 (6 bases each). The CDR3 runs 14 residues. V dropped 6 bases and J dropped 0 bases, with 12 bases sitting between them. Germline V gives CDR1 LGHNT, CDR2 FRNRAP. CDR3 sequence reads: CASGTRGSSYEQYF. CDR3 nucleotide sequence: TGTGCTAGTGGGACTAGGGGGAGCTCCTACGAGCAGTACTTC.

The chain combines TRBV30 with TRBJ1-2; D not resolved. Trimming cost V 1 base and J 8 bases, with 11 bases left between them. From germline, CDR1 is GTSNPN and CDR2 SVGIG (reference sequence). The CDR3 has 12 residues. CDR3 loop: CAWSGGLGGYTF. CDR3 in DNA: TGTGCCTGGAGTGGAGGGTTGGGGGGCTACACCTTC.

This sequence joins TRBV20-1 and TRBJ1-2; a possible D gene is TRBD1 (6 bases). Trimming left V 6 bases short and J 2 bases short, with 13 bases between. Germline V gene data show CDR1 as DFQATT and CDR2 as SNEGSKA (reference sequence). The CDR3 extends over 13 amino acids. This chain's CDR3 is CSARGRPNYGYTF. Written as DNA, the CDR3 is TGCAGTGCCAGGGGCAGGCCGAACTATGGCTACACCTTC.

The chain recombines TRBV3-1 with TRBJ2-4, with 11 bases lining up with TRBD2. The germline V gene has CDR1 LGHDT and CDR2 YNNKEL (reference sequence). Germline trimming cut 1 base from V and 7 bases from J; bases unmatched to any gene: 12. The CDR3 runs 18 residues. The CDR3 here is CASSQARTSGSFLNIQYF. CDR3 in DNA: TGTGCCAGCAGCCAAGCCAGAACTAGCGGGAGTTTTCTGAACATTCAGTACTTC.